The 3 T cell receptor beta chains below all came from one sample that was sequenced in a study of blood T cells in healthy people across ages. Alongside a J-beta primer mix, a sample-barcoded 5' primer served in a second PCR lasting about 7 to 11 cycles. TCRdb reprocessed the 5' RACE reads via MiXCR and lists one record per CDR3 protein. The sample lists roughly 1.7 million distinct CDR3 sequences; almost 35% were seen once. The sequencing sample was made of blood. These receptors originate from a woman in her twenties or thirties in good health.

This clonotype was seen only a few times. The chain is built from TRBV20-1 and TRBJ2-7, with TRBD1 identical over 11 bases. Germline V gene lookup returns CDR1 DFQATT and CDR2 SNEGSKA (reference sequence). V lost 6 bases, J lost 2 bases, and 6 bases stayed unmatched. CDR3 length equals 14 residues. CDR3 nucleotide sequence: TGCAGTGCGCCGGACAGGGGGCTAACCTACGAGCAGTACTTC. It yields the protein CSAPDRGLTYEQYF.

J is TRBJ2-7 and V is TRBV29-1; 12 positions match TRBD2. Germline lookup yields CDR1 SQVTM and CDR2 ANQGSEA. The CDR3 is 21 amino acids. J lost 0 bases, V lost 4 bases, and 22 bases had no gene match. The DNA for the CDR3 is TGCAGCGTTGTATGGGTAGGACCTGGGGCTAGCGGGAGGGCTACCTCCTACGAGCAGTACTTC. Its protein product is CSVVWVGPGASGRATSYEQYF.

Only a few counts were recorded for this clonotype. The chain links TRBV25-1 to TRBJ2-1; D may be TRBD2 (6 bases). CDR1 is MGHDK, CDR2 SYGVNS, per germline. The ends were cut back, 0 bases at V and 9 bases at J, with 9 bases in the middle. This CDR3 is 13 amino acids long. The CDR3 coding sequence is TGTGCCAGCAGTGAATATAGGGGAGGTGAGCAGTTCTTC. As protein: CASSEYRGGEQFF.